The 11 T cell receptor beta chains below come from one sample, sequenced in a study of T cell responses to AZD1222 COVID-19 vaccine. Clones were sequenced by immunoSEQ multiplex PCR, and TCRdb holds only the in-frame ones, with some missing. This table holds 150,000 or so clones, approximately 94% found once. The sequencing here drew on peripheral blood, taken on day 0 of AZD1222 vaccination. The receptors stem from an adult in good health.

The rearrangement uses TRBV27 and TRBJ1-1, with a weak D call TRBD1 (5 bases). The CDR3 spans 14 residues. V gave up 2 bases and J gave up 2 bases, with 9 bases separating them. Germline V gives CDR1 MNHEY, CDR2 SMNVEV (reference sequence). This CDR3 is CASSLNQGNTEAFF. As DNA, the CDR3 is TGTGCCAGCAGTTTAAATCAGGGTAACACTGAAGCTTTCTTT.

The V gene is TRBV5-1, the J gene TRBJ2-2, with D tentatively TRBD2 (6 bases). Germline V gene lookup returns CDR1 SGHRS and CDR2 YFSETQ. The CDR3 is 16 amino acids. The V end lost 4 bases, the J end lost 5 bases, and 18 bases lay between the germline ends. CDR3 sequence reads: CASSLLLGAGTGELFF. The CDR3 region has the DNA TGCGCCAGCAGCCTGCTGTTGGGCGCGGGGACCGGGGAGCTGTTTTTT.

The chain recombines TRBV24-1 with TRBJ2-5; unclear D gene. V was clipped by 3 bases and J by 3 bases, with 10 bases between them. The CDR3 runs to 14 residues. The V gene's germline CDR1 is KGHDR and CDR2 SFDVKD. For the CDR3, the DNA is TGTGCCACCAGTGATACCGGGCCAGAAGAGACCCAGTACTTC. It specifies CATSDTGPEETQYF.

The V gene is TRBV5-6, the J gene TRBJ2-5; D remains ambiguous. There are 13 residues in the CDR3. Germline assignment: CDR1 SGHDT and CDR2 YYEEEE. The germline V and J ends were trimmed by 1 base and 3 bases, with 7 bases remaining between them. The CDR3 is CASSLTLKETQYF. CDR3 coding DNA: TGTGCCAGCAGCTTGACGCTGAAAGAGACCCAGTACTTC.

The chain couples TRBV24-1 to TRBJ2-3; 12 bases match TRBD1. The CDR3 loop spans 15 amino acids. Germline loops: CDR1 KGHDR, CDR2 SFDVKD. V shed 5 bases and J 5 bases; nucleotides not matched to a gene: 4. The CDR3: CATSAGQGARDTQYF. CDR3 nucleotides: TGTGCCACCAGTGCGGGACAGGGGGCGAGAGATACGCAGTATTTT.

The rearrangement links TRBV5-4 to TRBJ1-4; D remains ambiguous. The CDR3 is 13 residues long. Trimming shortened V by 0 bases and J by 5 bases, and 5 bases separated the two germline ends. CDR1 and CDR2 from the germline V gene are SGHNT and YYREEE (reference sequence). Here the CDR3 DNA reads TGTGCCAGCAGCTTGGTAGGGAATGAAAAACTGTTTTTT. This translates into CASSLVGNEKLFF.

The rearrangement joins TRBV6-2 or TRBV6-3 to TRBJ1-5, with TRBD1 matching over 11 bases. CDR3 length equals 14 residues. V dropped 6 bases and J dropped 7; count of bases not matched to a gene: 5. Germline-derived CDR1 and CDR2 are MNHEY and SVGEGT. CDR3 loop: CASSWTGGEQPQHF. CDR3 nucleotide sequence: TGTGCCAGCAGCTGGACAGGGGGCGAACAGCCCCAGCATTTT.

This clone has just one count. The J gene is TRBJ2-5, the V gene TRBV4-2; 7 bases match TRBD1. Germline CDR1 is LGHNA and CDR2 is YNFKEQ. Trimming removed 0 bases from V and 4 bases from J; junction bases left unmatched: 5. The length of the CDR3 is 15 residues. CDR3 in DNA: TGTGCCAGCAGCCAAGAACAGGGGATGAGAGAGACCCAGTACTTC. It encodes CASSQEQGMRETQYF.

The chain recombines TRBV11-2 with TRBJ2-7, with 10 bases matching TRBD1. Germline CDR1 reads SGHAT; CDR2 reads FQNNGV. V dropped 3 bases and J dropped 7; count of bases not matched to a gene: 12. The CDR3 loop spans 16 amino acids. The CDR3 is CASSLKRTGGKGEQYF. The CDR3 bases are TGTGCCAGCAGCTTGAAGAGGACAGGGGGAAAGGGAGAGCAGTACTTC.

This chain links TRBV15 with TRBJ1-5; possible D gene TRBD1, 5 bases. CDR1 LNHNV and CDR2 YYDKDF come from the germline V gene (reference sequence). This CDR3 has 14 amino acids. Trimming left V 3 bases short and J 2 bases short, with 8 bases between. CDR3 amino acids: CATSSRARNQPQHF. The DNA for the CDR3 is TGTGCCACCAGCAGCAGGGCCCGCAATCAGCCCCAGCATTTT. The full variable domain, completed using reference TRBV15 and TRBJ1-5, is DAMVIQNPRYQVTQFGKPVTLSCSQTLNHNVMYWYQQKSSQAPKLLFHYYDKDFNNEADTPDNFQSRRPNTSFCFLDIRSPGLGDTAMYLCATSSRARNQPQHFGDGTRLSIL.

This chain links TRBV18 with TRBJ2-3, with D unclear. With 1 base removed from V and 4 bases from J, the gap between germline ends came to 6 bases. Per the germline V gene, CDR1 is KGHSH and CDR2 is LQKENI. The length of the CDR3 is 13 residues. The CDR3 DNA sequence: TGTGCCAGCTCACCACAAGGGTCAGATACGCAGTATTTT. Translating it yields CASSPQGSDTQYF.